This T cell receptor (beta chain) was sequenced for a study of blood T cell repertoires in COVID-19. Across the study: Material from acute and convalescent COVID-19 was sourced from the United States, Italy and Spain. Nucleic acid was either cDNA or gDNA, and it came from T cells, B-cell-depleted T cells, or PBMCs.

Authors' methods: Reference gene primers were amplified, and this amplification served to estimate nucleated cell counts. The repertoire was sequenced with immunoSEQ multiplex PCR; TCRdb's copy has only in-frame clones and lacks some. That table furnishes V, J and clone size, whereas the DNA furnished D and trimming. The data show under 200,000 clones, almost 85% seen once. This clone was detected only once. The material sequenced was peripheral blood. The receptor was isolated from a man aged 18 to 35 with active or convalescent COVID-19.

CDR3 protein: CASNPTGVDQETQYF. As DNA, the CDR3 is TGTGCCAGCAATCCAACAGGAGTCGACCAAGAGACCCAGTACTTC. The V call is TRBV6-5, the J call TRBJ2-5, with D perhaps matching TRBD1 (5 bases). Germline V gives CDR1 MNHEY, CDR2 SVGAGI. This CDR3 contains 15 residues. Deletions cut 7 bases from V and 0 bases from J, with 15 bases between.